The rows below give T cell receptor beta chains drawn from one sample of a study of CD8 T cells in ankylosing spondylitis. TCRdb reprocessed the 5' RACE reads via MiXCR and lists one record per CDR3 protein. Altogether fewer than 250,000 distinct CDR3 sequences are present, 32% being singletons, with the ten largest covering around 4%. The material sequenced was blood, either unsorted or a sorted T cell fraction (not recorded which). These receptors all stem from a male donor with ankylosing spondylitis or in good health (not recorded which). The CDR3 runs from the conserved cysteine through the conserved F or W. Each record gives: V gene, J gene, D gene, CDR3 protein. D genes are given only for firm matches.

V: TRBV29-1
J: TRBJ2-1
D: .
CDR3: CSVEAGGQVEGQQFF

V: TRBV28
J: TRBJ2-1
D: .
CDR3: CASSSPFTRNVNEQFF

V: TRBV10-3
J: TRBJ1-1
D: .
CDR3: CAISESNQDLNTEAFF

V: TRBV29-1
J: TRBJ2-6
D: .
CDR3: CSVLSGANVLTF

V: TRBV6-1
J: TRBJ2-1
D: .
CDR3: CASMPQEASEQFF

V: TRBV4-2
J: TRBJ1-3
D: .
CDR3: CASSQGNREAGNTIYF

V: TRBV5-6
J: TRBJ2-1
D: .
CDR3: CASSLPHHEGADNEQFF

V: TRBV9
J: TRBJ2-3
D: TRBD2
CDR3: CASSPPRGGRSTDTQYF

V: TRBV15
J: TRBJ1-1
D: .
CDR3: CATSRELVKNTEAFF

V: TRBV20-1
J: TRBJ2-7
D: TRBD2
CDR3: CSATPGASGDEQYF

V: TRBV20-1
J: TRBJ2-7
D: .
CDR3: CSASSQSPNEQYF

V: TRBV10-3
J: TRBJ2-3
D: .
CDR3: CAISEGVRVDTQYF

V: TRBV4-2
J: TRBJ2-1
D: TRBD2
CDR3: CASSQDGSGGFDEQFF

V: TRBV7-3
J: TRBJ2-3
D: .
CDR3: CASSLRGPTDTQYF

V: TRBV6-5
J: TRBJ1-1
D: .
CDR3: CASSYSTVANTEAFF

V: TRBV5-1
J: TRBJ2-3
D: TRBD1
CDR3: CASSSTGTGYSDTQYF

V: TRBV3-1
J: TRBJ1-2
D: .
CDR3: CASSPGPYYGYTF

V: TRBV20-1
J: TRBJ1-5
D: .
CDR3: CGPAGTGNQPQHF

V: TRBV9
J: TRBJ2-3
D: TRBD1
CDR3: CASSVGDRGTDTQYF

V: TRBV29-1
J: TRBJ2-7
D: .
CDR3: CSVGGMDGPDEQYF

V: TRBV11-2
J: TRBJ1-6
D: .
CDR3: CASSLEHGLNSPLHF

V: TRBV12-3/TRBV12-4
J: TRBJ1-5
D: TRBD1
CDR3: CASSQGDSLRQPQHF

V: TRBV4-1
J: TRBJ2-5
D: .
CDR3: CASSQLLPTETQYF

V: TRBV27
J: TRBJ2-7
D: .
CDR3: CASSLSSTYEQYF